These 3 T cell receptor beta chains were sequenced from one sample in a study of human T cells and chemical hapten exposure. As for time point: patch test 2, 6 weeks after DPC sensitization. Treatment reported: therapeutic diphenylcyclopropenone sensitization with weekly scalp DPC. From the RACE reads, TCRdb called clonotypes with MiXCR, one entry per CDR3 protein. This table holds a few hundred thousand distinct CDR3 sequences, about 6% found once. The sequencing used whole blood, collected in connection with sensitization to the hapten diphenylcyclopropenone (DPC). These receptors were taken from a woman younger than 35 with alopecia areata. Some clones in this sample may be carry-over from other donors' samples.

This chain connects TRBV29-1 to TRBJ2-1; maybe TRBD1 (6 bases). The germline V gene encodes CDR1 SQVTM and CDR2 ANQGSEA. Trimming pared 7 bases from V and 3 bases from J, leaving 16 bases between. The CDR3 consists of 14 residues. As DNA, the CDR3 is TGCAGCGGATCATACAGGGTGAGCTACAATGAGCAGTTCTTC. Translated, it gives CSGSYRVSYNEQFF.

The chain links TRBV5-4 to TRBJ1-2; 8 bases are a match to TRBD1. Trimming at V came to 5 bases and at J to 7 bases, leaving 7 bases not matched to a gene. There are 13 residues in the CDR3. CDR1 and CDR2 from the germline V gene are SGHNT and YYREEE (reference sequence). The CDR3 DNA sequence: TGTGCCAGCAGACTGGCAGGGGGCGGTGGCTACACCTTC. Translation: CASRLAGGGGYTF. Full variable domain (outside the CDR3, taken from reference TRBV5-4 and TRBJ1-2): ETGVTQSPTHLIKTRGQQVTLRCSSQSGHNTVSWYQQALGQGPQFIFQYYREEENGRGNFPPRFSGLQFPNYSSELNVNALELDDSALYLCASRLAGGGGYTFGSGTRLTVV.

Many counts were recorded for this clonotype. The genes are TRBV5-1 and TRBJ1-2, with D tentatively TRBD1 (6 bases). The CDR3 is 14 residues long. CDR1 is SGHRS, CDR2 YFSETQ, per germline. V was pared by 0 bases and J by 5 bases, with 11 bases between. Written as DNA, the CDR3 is TGCGCCAGCAGCTTGGAACAGGGTGTGTATGGCTACACCTTC. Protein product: CASSLEQGVYGYTF.